The rows below give T cell receptor beta chains drawn from one sample of a study of shared clonotypes between healthy human individuals. TCRdb keeps only in-frame clones here, not all; method: immunoSEQ multiplex PCR. The table includes about 1.1 million clones, about four fifths detected once. The sequencing input was memory CD4+ T cells from PBMCs. All receptors derive from a young man in good health. Some clones in this sample may be carry-over from other donors' samples. Both conserved end residues are trimmed from each CDR3. Each record gives: J gene, clone size, V gene, CDR3 length, CDR3 protein. Some rows mark clone size as missing; the rest say once, few, many or name a class of expanded clone.

TRBJ1-1	NA	TRBV5-1	15	ASSRATSGAGFTEAF
TRBJ2-5	few	TRBV20-1	9	SASGQETQY
TRBJ1-1	NA	TRBV18	12	ASSPGGGNTEAF
TRBJ2-7	NA	TRBV6-1	11	ASSRGQTHEQY
TRBJ2-7	NA	TRBV27	9	ASSYYHEQY
TRBJ2-1	NA	TRBV7-3	15	ASSPKGVAENYNEQF
TRBJ2-1	NA	TRBV4-1	16	ASSQDRGVRSSYNEQF
TRBJ2-5	NA	TRBV7-2	10	ASSRAQETQY
TRBJ2-5	NA	TRBV15	15	ATSSPAGLAYQETQY
TRBJ2-7	NA	TRBV6-4	12	ASRTGGREYEQY
TRBJ1-2	NA	TRBV2	13	ASILTGTYNYGYT
TRBJ1-5	NA	TRBV28	13	ASSPPGNGNQPQH
TRBJ2-1	few	TRBV30	10	AWSYRNNEQF
TRBJ2-3	NA	TRBV5-1	14	ASSLGLLGDTDTQY
TRBJ2-1	NA	TRBV9	13	ASSVVGTFYNEQF
TRBJ2-1	NA	TRBV5-8	14	ASSLERGSSYNEQF
TRBJ1-2	NA	TRBV5-8	9	ASSLQSGYT
TRBJ1-3	NA	TRBV7-3	11	ASRMDSGNTIY
TRBJ1-5	NA	TRBV19	13	ASRIRQGSEQPQH
TRBJ2-1	NA	TRBV7-2	14	ASSFRASSSYNEQF
TRBJ1-1	NA	TRBV6-1	11	ASSEVTGTEAF
TRBJ2-1	NA	TRBV5-4	15	ASSENSGSRSYNEQF